The 14 T cell receptor beta chains reported below all come from one sample, sequenced in a study of blood T cells in healthy people across ages. Sample-barcoded 5' priming and a J-beta primer mix drove a second PCR of 7 to 11 cycles. TCRdb passed the 5' RACE reads through MiXCR, listing each CDR3 protein once. The sample includes about 800,000 distinct CDR3 sequences, more than 20% of them seen just once. This sample was shared with a second study, whose subject was T cells of mothers and their children.

The source material was blood. The receptors were sampled from a boy aged 5-17 years in good health.

V and J are TRBV6-5 and TRBJ2-5, with 9 bases matching TRBD2. The J call may be incorrect, as the DNA end agrees better with TRBJ2-7. The V gene's germline CDR1 is MNHEY and CDR2 SVGAGI. The length of the CDR3 is 17 residues. The chain's CDR3 is CASSYSKWSSGDYEQYF. CDR3 sequence (DNA): TGTGCCAGCAGTTACTCGAAGTGGTCTAGCGGGGACTACGAGCAGTACTTC.

This chain uses TRBV9 with TRBJ1-5; possible D gene TRBD1, 5 bases. Germline V gene data show CDR1 as SGDLS and CDR2 as YYNGEE. Trimming took 3 bases from V and 1 from J, leaving 8 bases between them. The CDR3 consists of 14 residues. The CDR3 DNA is TGTGCCAGCAGCGAACAGGCAAGCAATCAGCCCCAGCATTTT. Translating it yields CASSEQASNQPQHF.

The chain has TRBV3-1 and TRBJ2-5; no clear D. The last part of the DNA fits TRBJ2-1 better; the J call may be wrong. The CDR3 is 15 residues long. The germline gives CDR1 LGHDT, CDR2 YNNKEL (reference sequence). DNA for the CDR3: TGTGCCAGCAGCCAAGAAGGGATCAGTTCCAATGAGCAGTTCTTC. As protein: CASSQEGISSNEQFF.

The chain uses TRBV7-6 and TRBJ2-7; tentatively, D is TRBD1 (5 bases). Trimming stripped 5 bases from V and 1 base from J, with 18 bases between. The CDR3 runs 16 residues. Germline lookup yields CDR1 SGHVS and CDR2 FNYEAQ. The CDR3 sequence: CASSPHPRDTSYEQYF. Here the CDR3 DNA reads TGTGCCAGCAGCCCGCACCCCAGGGATACGTCCTACGAGCAGTACTTC. Complete variable domain (other parts from reference TRBV7-6 and TRBJ2-7): GAGVSQSPRYKVTKRGQDVALRCDPISGHVSLYWYRQALGQGPEFLTYFNYEAQQDKSGLPNDRFSAERPEGSISTLTIQRTEQRDSAMYRCASSPHPRDTSYEQYFGPGTRLTVT.

The gene calls are TRBV20-1 and TRBJ2-5; D is perhaps TRBD1 or TRBD2 (5 bases each). The CDR3 has 17 residues. The germline V gene has CDR1 DFQATT and CDR2 SNEGSKA (reference sequence). V lost 1 base, J lost 1 base, and 19 bases lay in between. CDR3 sequence reads: CSARAESGPVSQETQYF. CDR3 in DNA: TGCAGTGCTAGAGCAGAATCGGGACCAGTAAGCCAAGAGACCCAGTACTTC.

The V and J genes are TRBV6-2 or TRBV6-3 and TRBJ1-1; D perhaps matches TRBD1 (5 bases). Trimming took 1 base from V and 1 from J, leaving 16 bases between them. Looked up from germline, CDR1 is MNHEY and CDR2 is SVGEGT. This CDR3 has 17 amino acids. The CDR3 sequence: CASSYYRTTRPNTEAFF. The CDR3 coding sequence is TGTGCCAGCAGTTACTACAGGACCACCCGCCCGAACACTGAAGCTTTCTTT.

This chain joins TRBV9 and TRBJ2-7; no reliable D call. Per germline, CDR1 SGDLS and CDR2 YYNGEE. The CDR3 is 15 amino acids. V was pared by 1 base and J by 3 bases, with 14 bases between. The CDR3 bases are TGTGCCAGCAGCGTATCTCAGGTACTGTTCTACGAGCAGTACTTC. Translating it yields CASSVSQVLFYEQYF.

The rearrangement uses TRBV14 and TRBJ2-1, with 9 bases identical to TRBD2. Per the germline V gene, CDR1 is SGHDN and CDR2 is FVKESK. The trim removed 1 base at V and 6 bases at J, leaving 7 bases unmatched. The CDR3 totals 16 residues. The CDR3 here is CASSQVRSGSFNEQFF. The CDR3 nucleotides read TGTGCCAGCAGCCAAGTTCGTAGCGGGAGTTTCAATGAGCAGTTCTTC.

The CDR3 is CASSPLGKSQETQYF. The DNA of the CDR3 is TGTGCCAGCTCACCCCTAGGCAAGTCCCAAGAGACCCAGTACTTC. The rearrangement uses TRBV18 and TRBJ2-5; D remains ambiguous. CDR3 size: 15 residues. The germline gives CDR1 KGHSH, CDR2 LQKENI. Trimming shortened V by 3 bases and J by 1 base, and 12 bases separated the two germline ends.

The V gene is TRBV4-2, the J gene TRBJ2-7; D remains ambiguous. V was trimmed by 0 bases and J by 0 bases, leaving 9 bases between them. The germline V gene encodes CDR1 LGHNA and CDR2 YNFKEQ. The CDR3 length is 15 residues. CDR3 DNA: TGTGCCAGCAGCCAAGAGTGGGCGAACTCCTACGAGCAGTACTTC. Its translation: CASSQEWANSYEQYF.

This clonotype occurred a few times. CDR3 region: CASSLDQGWEKLFF. The CDR3 DNA reads TGTGCCAGCAGCTTAGACCAGGGTTGGGAAAAACTGTTTTTT. V usage is TRBV7-2 and J usage is TRBJ1-4; possible D gene TRBD1, 5 bases. Trimming took 1 base from V and 8 from J, leaving 11 bases between them. The CDR3 runs 14 residues. In germline, CDR1 is SGHTA, CDR2 FQGNSA.

This chain uses TRBV5-1 with TRBJ1-2; unclear D gene. Germline CDR1 is SGHRS and CDR2 is YFSETQ. The CDR3 is 13 amino acids. The V and J ends lost 0 bases and 5 bases respectively, with 8 bases between them. The CDR3 nucleotides read TGCGCCAGCAGCTTGGGACTGTTTTATGGCTACACCTTC. Amino acid sequence: CASSLGLFYGYTF.

The CDR3 nucleotides are TGTGCCAGCAGCCCCGGGCCACGGCAGGGCAATCAGCCCCAGCATTTT. Translation gives CASSPGPRQGNQPQHF. This chain joins TRBV7-8 and TRBJ1-5, with no clear D. CDR1 SGHVS and CDR2 FQNEAQ come from the germline V gene. The CDR3 totals 16 residues. Trimming took off 5 bases at V and 2 bases at J, with 16 bases between the two ends.

This chain joins TRBV20-1 and TRBJ2-1; TRBD2 might be the D (6 bases). The CDR3 extends over 14 amino acids. V lost 0 bases, J lost 3 bases, and 9 bases lay in between. The V gene's germline CDR1 is DFQATT and CDR2 SNEGSKA (reference sequence). The CDR3: CSARDLGGYNEQFF. The DNA of the CDR3 is TGCAGTGCTAGAGATCTCGGGGGCTACAATGAGCAGTTCTTC.